These T cell receptor beta chains were read from a single sample in a study of T cells in Graves' hyperthyroidism and ophthalmopathy. One entry per CDR3 protein results from TCRdb running MiXCR on the multiplex PCR reads. The sample lists under 700,000 distinct CDR3 sequences, 40% to 55% occurring once. Sequencing was carried out using peripheral blood or thyroid tissue (not recorded which). These receptor sequences come from a woman under 30 with Graves' hyperthyroidism. Each CDR3 is given with its conserved first and last residue. The D gene is left open where the match is weak. Clone size is not always given. Where it is, it says once, few, many or a class for expanded clones.

cdr3_nt,cdr3_aa,clone_size,v_call,j_call,d_call
TGCGCCACCCAAACTCCCCCCGGGGAAGGATACACTGAAGCTTTCTTT,CATQTPPGEGYTEAFF,few,TRBV10-2,TRBJ1-1,-
TGTGCCATCAGGGATAGGCAAACCTACGAGCAGTACTTC,CAIRDRQTYEQYF,many,TRBV10-3,TRBJ2-7,-
TGTGCCAGCAGCGCCAGACAGGGGGTTAATTCACCCCTCCACTTT,CASSARQGVNSPLHF,-,TRBV9,TRBJ1-6,TRBD1
TGTGCCATCAGTGCGGAGGGACAGAGTAATCAGCCCCAGCATTTT,CAISAEGQSNQPQHF,-,TRBV6-1,TRBJ1-5,TRBD1
TGTGCCATCAGTGACTATAGCGGGACAGGGGGCGCCGAGCAGTACTTC,CAISDYSGTGGAEQYF,-,TRBV10-3,TRBJ2-7,TRBD1
TGCAGCGTTGATAATCCGCTGAACACTGAAGCTTTCTTT,CSVDNPLNTEAFF,few,TRBV29-1,TRBJ1-1,-
TGCGCCAGCAGCTTGTACAGGGGGCTAAGCGAGCAGTACTTC,CASSLYRGLSEQYF,-,TRBV5-1,TRBJ2-7,TRBD1
TGTGCCAGCCGAAACCTGGGACAGGGGAATTCACCCCTCCACTTT,CASRNLGQGNSPLHF,-,TRBV6-2/TRBV6-3,TRBJ1-6,TRBD1
TGTGCCAGCAGCCCCCTCCGGGGGCTTTCCTACGAGCAGTACTTC,CASSPLRGLSYEQYF,-,TRBV11-3,TRBJ2-7,-
TGTGCCAGCAGCGTAGCCGGGACACAACTTGCGACCCAGTACTTC,CASSVAGTQLATQYF,many,TRBV9,TRBJ2-5,-
TGTGCCAGTAGTATCTCGGGACAACTCTCCACTGAAGCTTTCTTT,CASSISGQLSTEAFF,-,TRBV19,TRBJ1-1,-
TGCAGTGCTAGCGGTCAGGGGGAGACCCAGTACTTC,CSASGQGETQYF,few,TRBV20-1,TRBJ2-5,-
TGCAGTGCTCCGGAGGACAGGGGGTATGGCAATCAGCCCCAGCATTTT,CSAPEDRGYGNQPQHF,-,TRBV20-1,TRBJ1-5,TRBD1
TGTGCCAGCAGCTTACTAGAGGGCAGGGCCACAGATACGCAGTATTTT,CASSLLEGRATDTQYF,-,TRBV7-3,TRBJ2-3,-
TGTGCCAGCAGTTTCCGGGTGTCAGGGGTCAGGGAGCAGTACTTC,CASSFRVSGVREQYF,-,TRBV12-3/TRBV12-4,TRBJ2-7,-
TGTGCCAGCAGTGACCCTGGACAGGGGAACGAAAAACTGTTTTTT,CASSDPGQGNEKLFF,-,TRBV6-4,TRBJ1-4,TRBD1
TGTGCCAGCGGCTCCATGACAGAGACCCAGTACTTC,CASGSMTETQYF,-,TRBV7-6,TRBJ2-5,-
TGTGCCAGCAGTTACTCCGGGCAGGTGGGCGAGCAGTACTTC,CASSYSGQVGEQYF,-,TRBV25-1,TRBJ2-7,-
TGTGCCAATCCTCCCTCTGGGGCCAACGTCCTGACTTTC,CANPPSGANVLTF,many,TRBV7-2,TRBJ2-6,-
TGCGCCAGCAGCCCGTCGGAATTTGGGGCCTACGAGCAGTACTTC,CASSPSEFGAYEQYF,-,TRBV11-1,TRBJ2-7,-
TGTGCCAGTAGTATAGGGACTAGCAGCTACGAGCAGTACTTC,CASSIGTSSYEQYF,few,TRBV24-1,TRBJ2-7,TRBD2
TGCGCCAGCAGCTTGGGTTTTGGGCAGTGGAGAACCTACGAGCAGTACTTC,CASSLGFGQWRTYEQYF,-,TRBV25-1,TRBJ2-7,-
TGTGCCATCAGTGAGGCTAGCGGGAGCTACAATGAGCAGTTCTTC,CAISEASGSYNEQFF,-,TRBV10-3,TRBJ2-1,TRBD2
TGTGCCAGCAGTTACTCGGACGGGACCAGGACCCAGTACTTC,CASSYSDGTRTQYF,-,TRBV25-1,TRBJ2-5,-
TGTGCCAGCAGTTCGCTAGACGGGAGACGCCAAGAGACCCAGTACTTC,CASSSLDGRRQETQYF,-,TRBV9,TRBJ2-5,-
TGCAGCGTTGAATTGTACACCGGGGAGCTGTTTTTT,CSVELYTGELFF,few,TRBV29-1,TRBJ2-2,-
TGCAGTGCCGTCTCGGGGGGGGCGCGTTCACCCCTCCACTTT,CSAVSGGARSPLHF,few,TRBV20-1,TRBJ1-6,-
TGTGCCAGCAGCCAAGAAGAGAGACAGGGGGCCGAGCAGTACTTC,CASSQEERQGAEQYF,-,TRBV7-9,TRBJ2-7,TRBD1
TGTGCCACCAGAGGGACAGCAAATCAGCCCCAGCATTTT,CATRGTANQPQHF,many,TRBV24-1,TRBJ1-5,TRBD1
TGTGCCAGCAGCCAAGAAAAGCGCACAACCTACGAGCAGTACTTC,CASSQEKRTTYEQYF,-,TRBV7-3,TRBJ2-7,-
TGTGCCAGCAGTGACTCGGGGTCTAGCAATCAGCATTTT,CASSDSGSSNQHF,-,TRBV2,TRBJ1-5,-
TGTGCCAGCAGCTTAGGCGGGCGAGCGAACACCGGGGAGCTGTTTTTT,CASSLGGRANTGELFF,many,TRBV7-2,TRBJ2-2,-
TGCAGCGTTGAAGAGACAGGGGGGGGGGAAGCTTTCTTT,CSVEETGGGEAFF,-,TRBV29-1,TRBJ1-1,TRBD1
TGTGCCATCAGTGGTGGACAGGGACCCCTCCACTTT,CAISGGQGPLHF,-,TRBV10-3,TRBJ1-6,TRBD1
TGTGCCATCAGGGAGACGAAGGTCTGGGTGTCTGGTAATTCACCCCTCCACTTT,CAIRETKVWVSGNSPLHF,-,TRBV10-3,TRBJ1-6,-
TGTGCCAGCACCTGGGGACAGGGCCGTGGCTACACCTTC,CASTWGQGRGYTF,few,TRBV7-8,TRBJ1-2,TRBD1
TGTGCCAGCAGCTTGACCCTTGGACAGATATATTTT,CASSLTLGQIYF,-,TRBV7-2,TRBJ1-3,-
TGCAGCGTGGACGGGAACACCGGGGAGCTGTTTTTT,CSVDGNTGELFF,few,TRBV29-1,TRBJ2-2,-
TGTGCCAGCAGCCGACCGGGACAAAAATACGAGCAGTACTTC,CASSRPGQKYEQYF,-,TRBV25-1,TRBJ2-7,-
TGCAGTGCTAGAGAAGACTACGGGCCAGAGACCCAGTACTTC,CSAREDYGPETQYF,-,TRBV20-1,TRBJ2-5,-
TGCGCCAGCAGTGACCGGGCCACGACAGGCGGTCAAGAGACCCAGTACTTC,CASSDRATTGGQETQYF,once,TRBV10-1,TRBJ2-5,-
TGTGCCATCAGGAAGGACGAGGAATACGAGCAGTACTTC,CAIRKDEEYEQYF,once,TRBV10-3,TRBJ2-7,-
TGTGCCAGCAGTATGACGCTGACAGGGAACACTGAAGCTTTCTTT,CASSMTLTGNTEAFF,few,TRBV25-1,TRBJ1-1,-
TGTGCCAGCAGGGACAGGGAGTCCTACGAGCAGTACTTC,CASRDRESYEQYF,many,TRBV2,TRBJ2-7,TRBD1
TGTGCCAGCAGCTTTGGGGGGGGGACCCAGTACTTC,CASSFGGGTQYF,-,TRBV7-6,TRBJ2-5,TRBD2
TGCGCCAGCAGCTTGGAGAGCAGGGAGACCCAGTACTTC,CASSLESRETQYF,once,TRBV5-1,TRBJ2-5,-
TGTGCCAGCAGTTTTGTGGCTAGCGGCTACACCTTC,CASSFVASGYTF,-,TRBV12-3/TRBV12-4,TRBJ1-2,-
TGTGCCAGCAGCTCCGGGACACCCTATGGCTACACCTTC,CASSSGTPYGYTF,many,TRBV7-9,TRBJ1-2,-
TGTGCCAGCAGGGACGGGACAGGGGAAGGCTACACCTTC,CASRDGTGEGYTF,many,TRBV2,TRBJ1-2,TRBD1
TGTGCCATCAGTGAAAGGGCAGCCCCCCACGAGCAGTACTTC,CAISERAAPHEQYF,-,TRBV10-3,TRBJ2-7,-
TGTGCCAGCAGCAGGGGGCCTTCACGCTACGAGCAGTACTTC,CASSRGPSRYEQYF,few,TRBV2,TRBJ2-7,TRBD1
TGTGCCAGCAGCTTAGAGGCTAGCGGAACCTACGAGCAGTACTTC,CASSLEASGTYEQYF,many,TRBV7-6,TRBJ2-7,TRBD2
TGTGCCAGCAGTTTCAACGGGGCGGATGGCTACACCTTC,CASSFNGADGYTF,-,TRBV12-3/TRBV12-4,TRBJ1-2,-
TGTGCCAGTAGCATCCAGACGTGGGCGGGCACCGGGGAGCTGTTTTTT,CASSIQTWAGTGELFF,once,TRBV19,TRBJ2-2,-
TGTGCCAGCAGTTTTGGGGACACCAAAACTAATGAAAAACTGTTTTTT,CASSFGDTKTNEKLFF,few,TRBV12-3/TRBV12-4,TRBJ1-4,-
TGTGCCAGCAGCTTAGAGCTAGCGATTGAGCAGTACTTC,CASSLELAIEQYF,-,TRBV7-6,TRBJ2-7,-
TGTGCCACCAGTGACCGAGGGGCGAGGCAGCCCCAGCATTTT,CATSDRGARQPQHF,-,TRBV24-1,TRBJ1-5,-
TGTGCCAGCAGGGGTTGGGACAACTATGGCTACACCTTC,CASRGWDNYGYTF,few,TRBV10-3,TRBJ1-2,-
TGTGCCAGTCGTATAACGGGGACTGAAGCTTTCTTT,CASRITGTEAFF,-,TRBV11-1,TRBJ1-1,-